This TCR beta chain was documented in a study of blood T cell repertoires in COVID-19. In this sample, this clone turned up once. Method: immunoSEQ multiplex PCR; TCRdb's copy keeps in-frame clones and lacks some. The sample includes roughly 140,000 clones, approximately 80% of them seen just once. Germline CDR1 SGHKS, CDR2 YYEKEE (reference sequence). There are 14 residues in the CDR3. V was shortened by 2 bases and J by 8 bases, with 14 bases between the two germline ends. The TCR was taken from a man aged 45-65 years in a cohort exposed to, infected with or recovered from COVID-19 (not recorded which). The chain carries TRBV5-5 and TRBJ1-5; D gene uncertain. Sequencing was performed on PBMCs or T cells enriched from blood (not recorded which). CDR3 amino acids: CASSFAGMKEPQHF. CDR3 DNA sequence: TGTGCCAGCAGCTTTGCGGGGATGAAGGAGCCCCAGCATTTT.